This TCR beta chain is from a study of response to subunit inactivated influenza vaccine. TCRdb used MiXCR to reprocess the RT-PCR reads, holding one entry per CDR3 protein. The profile shows more than 450,000 distinct CDR3 sequences, less than 8% of them singletons. Points from the study as a whole: Researchers suggested that each seasonal influenza vaccination recruits few new T cells.

This CDR3 spans 15 amino acids. Between the trimmed V and J ends, which lost 5 bases and 0 bases, there was a span of 11 bases. Germline loops: CDR1 DFQATT, CDR2 SNEGSKA (reference sequence). A note on this clonotype: The antigen is undetermined.

The sample consisted of PBMCs from blood, taken less than 30 months after vaccination. The receptor's source is a man between 50 and 69 years old who received an inactivated influenza vaccine. The V gene is TRBV20-1, the J gene TRBJ2-6; possible D gene TRBD2, 6 bases. The chain's CDR3 is CSAGGLSSGANVLTF. The CDR3 DNA sequence: TGCAGTGCTGGGGGACTTAGCTCTGGGGCCAACGTCCTGACTTTC.